The 19 T cell receptor beta chains below were found in one sample sequenced in a study of T cell repertoires in cytomegalovirus infection. Their target antigens are unknown. Each CDR3 protein is one row after TCRdb ran MiXCR on the reads. The sample contains some 590,000 distinct CDR3 sequences, 40% of which appear only once. The specimen was cultured PBMCs, collected from culture after CMV antigen stimulation. These receptors originate from a human donor in good health (CMV status not recorded). Some clones in this sample may be carry-over from other donors' samples.

The J gene is TRBJ2-3, the V gene TRBV4-2; 14 nucleotides align to TRBD2. Germline-derived CDR1 and CDR2 are LGHNA and YNFKEQ. CDR3 size: 17 residues. V was clipped by 1 base and J by 6 bases; unmatched bases: 6. The chain's CDR3 is CASSQGLAGGRWDTQYF. CDR3 coding DNA: TGTGCCAGCAGCCAAGGACTAGCGGGGGGGCGATGGGATACGCAGTATTTT.

This clonotype appeared a few times. V is TRBV19 and J is TRBJ2-7; 8 positions match TRBD1. This CDR3 region has 14 residues. The V gene end was trimmed by 6 bases and the J gene end by 2 bases; junction bases not matched to a gene: 6. Germline assignment: CDR1 LNHDA and CDR2 SQIVND (reference sequence). The CDR3 sequence: CASSRGQGTYEQYF. The CDR3 bases are TGTGCCAGTAGCAGAGGACAGGGTACCTACGAGCAGTACTTC. The whole variable domain, remainder taken from reference TRBV19 and TRBJ2-7, is DGGITQSPKYLFRKEGQNVTLSCEQNLNHDAMYWYRQDPGQGLRLIYYSQIVNDFQKGDIAEGYSVSREKKESFPLTVTSAQKNPTAFYLCASSRGQGTYEQYFGPGTRLTVT.

CDR3 in amino acids: CASRRTGNQPQHF. The CDR3 DNA reads TGTGCCAGTCGAAGGACAGGCAATCAGCCCCAGCATTTT. The V and J genes are TRBV19 and TRBJ1-5; tentatively, D is TRBD1 (6 bases). The CDR3 is made up of 13 amino acids. CDR1 and CDR2 from the germline V gene are LNHDA and SQIVND (reference sequence). Trimming cost V 8 bases and J 2 bases, with 10 bases left between them.

CDR3 residues: CASSEKASGSYRETQYF. CDR3 nucleotide sequence: TGTGCCAGTTCGGAGAAAGCTAGCGGGAGTTACAGGGAGACCCAGTACTTC. This chain connects TRBV12-3 or TRBV12-4 to TRBJ2-5, with 10 bases identical to TRBD2. After removal of 9 bases from V and 5 bases from J, the junction contained 18 bases not matched to a gene. CDR3 length equals 17 residues.

V is TRBV11-2 and J is TRBJ2-1, with 8 positions matching TRBD2. J lost 8 bases, V lost 1 base, and 13 bases had no gene match. The germline V gene encodes CDR1 SGHAT and CDR2 FQNNGV. The CDR3 contains 17 residues. CDR3 in DNA: TGTGCCAGCAGCTTAGCCGTGGGGACGGTGACTAGCGATGAGCAGTTCTTC. Protein product: CASSLAVGTVTSDEQFF.

The V gene is TRBV29-1, the J gene TRBJ2-1, with 8 bases identical to TRBD1. Trimming cost V 6 bases and J 9 bases; bases outside gene matches: 10. The CDR3 runs to 13 residues. Germline V gives CDR1 SQVTM, CDR2 ANQGSEA. The CDR3 spells CSVSGGAASEQFF. CDR3 bases: TGCAGCGTCTCAGGGGGCGCGGCGAGTGAGCAGTTCTTC.

J is TRBJ1-1 and V is TRBV4-1; D is ambiguous. CDR3 length: 13 residues. Germline V CDR1 and CDR2: MGHRA, YSYEKL. Trimming took off 1 base at V and 4 bases at J, with 7 bases between the two ends. The CDR3 nucleotides read TGCGCCAGCAGCCAAGTCTGGGGCACTGAAGCTTTCTTT. The encoded protein is CASSQVWGTEAFF.

J is TRBJ2-2 and V is TRBV7-9; D gene unclear. V was pared by 4 bases and J by 8 bases, with 17 bases between. Germline assignment: CDR1 SEHNR and CDR2 FQNEAQ (reference sequence). There are 15 residues in the CDR3. The CDR3: CASSSTSPVEGELFF. Written as DNA, the CDR3 is TGTGCCAGCAGCTCCACGTCCCCCGTAGAGGGGGAGCTGTTTTTT.

This clonotype was observed a handful of times. The chain uses TRBV2 and TRBJ1-5; no clear D. This CDR3 contains 14 residues. Germline V gene sequence: CDR1 SNHLY, CDR2 FYNNEI. V lost 3 bases and J lost 3, with 9 bases in between. CDR3 amino acids: CASSDTEPNQPQHF. The CDR3 bases are TGTGCCAGCAGTGATACTGAACCCAATCAGCCCCAGCATTTT.

The chain combines TRBV7-2 with TRBJ2-1, with no clear D. V was cut by 1 base and J by 7 bases, with 11 bases left in between. Germline values: CDR1 SGHTA, CDR2 FQGNSA. This CDR3 is built from 14 residues. CDR3 nucleotides: TGTGCCAGCAGCTTAGTATCCAGCGAGAATGAGCAGTTCTTC. It translates to CASSLVSSENEQFF.

This chain connects TRBV19 to TRBJ2-3; unclear D gene. Germline values: CDR1 LNHDA, CDR2 SQIVND (reference sequence). The CDR3 consists of 12 residues. Trimming shortened V by 1 base and J by 6 bases, and 5 bases separated the two germline ends. The CDR3 nucleotides read TGTGCCAGTAGTATAGGAGAGGATACGCAGTATTTT. It yields the protein CASSIGEDTQYF.

The chain links TRBV5-6 to TRBJ2-5; D gene ambiguous. The V end was cut by 2 bases, the J end by 1 base, with 6 bases between. Germline V CDR1 and CDR2: SGHDT, YYEEEE. This CDR3 contains 13 residues. This CDR3 is CASSFNPQETQYF. The CDR3 region has the DNA TGTGCCAGCAGCTTTAACCCCCAAGAGACCCAGTACTTC.

This clonotype was counted a few times. J is TRBJ2-3 and V is TRBV20-1, with D maybe TRBD2 (5 bases). The CDR3 length is 14 residues. V was clipped by 0 bases and J by 4 bases, with 11 bases between them. Germline CDR1 and CDR2: DFQATT and SNEGSKA (reference sequence). CDR3 in DNA: TGCAGTGCTAGAGATTTCGTGAGGGCAGATACGCAGTATTTT. Its protein product is CSARDFVRADTQYF.

This clonotype was detected a few times. The rearrangement joins TRBV7-8 to TRBJ1-1; D gene unclear. Germline CDR1 and CDR2: SGHVS and FQNEAQ. The CDR3 contains 16 residues. The V end was cut by 5 bases, the J end by 3 bases, with 19 bases between. CDR3 in amino acids: CASSLDFSMVYTEAFF. The DNA of the CDR3 is TGTGCCAGCAGCCTCGATTTTTCGATGGTCTACACTGAAGCTTTCTTT.

The gene calls are TRBV4-3 and TRBJ2-5; D uncertain. From germline, CDR1 is LGHNA and CDR2 YSLEER. V shed 0 bases and J shed 5 bases, with 7 bases lying between them. This CDR3 has 13 amino acids. The CDR3 is CASSQDPRETQYF. The CDR3 DNA follows: TGCGCCAGCAGCCAAGACCCAAGGGAGACCCAGTACTTC.

The CDR3 loop is CSVGAEDQPQHF. The CDR3 bases are TGCAGCGTTGGGGCAGAGGATCAGCCCCAGCATTTT. This chain links TRBV29-1 with TRBJ1-5; D not resolved. The length of the CDR3 is 12 residues. Germline V gene sequence: CDR1 SQVTM, CDR2 ANQGSEA. Trimming left V 4 bases short and J 5 bases short, with 9 bases between. Based on the CDR3 plus reference TRBV29-1 and TRBJ1-5, the full variable domain is SAVISQKPSRDICQRGTSLTIQCQVDSQVTMMFWYRQQPGQSLTLIATANQGSEATYESGFVIDKFPISRPNLTFSTLTVSNMSPEDSSIYLCSVGAEDQPQHFGDGTRLSIL.

The gene calls are TRBV7-6 and TRBJ1-6, with no clear D. The CDR3 spans 19 residues. The V end was cut by 0 bases, the J end by 0 bases, with 15 bases between. CDR1 and CDR2 (germline): SGHVS, FNYEAQ. The CDR3 DNA is TGTGCCAGCAGCTTAGCGCTTGGTGACGGAAGCTCCTATAATTCACCCCTCCACTTT. It is translated as CASSLALGDGSSYNSPLHF.

The genes are TRBV27 and TRBJ2-7, with no clear D. The V gene's germline CDR1 is MNHEY and CDR2 SMNVEV (reference sequence). V was trimmed by 5 bases and J by 0 bases, leaving 8 bases between them. The CDR3 is made up of 13 amino acids. In nucleotides, the CDR3 is TGTGCCAGCAGTAAGGATCTCTCCTACGAGCAGTACTTC. Translation gives CASSKDLSYEQYF.

The chain carries TRBV7-9 and TRBJ2-1, with 8 bases that match TRBD2. V lost 5 bases, J lost 3 bases, and 12 bases stayed unmatched. The CDR3 runs 17 residues. Germline values: CDR1 SEHNR, CDR2 FQNEAQ (reference sequence). CDR3 residues: CASSQKAGTRLYNEQFF. Written as DNA, the CDR3 is TGTGCCAGCAGCCAGAAAGCAGGGACTAGACTCTACAATGAGCAGTTCTTC.